The 25 T cell receptor beta chains given below trace back to one sample, sequenced in a study of shared clonotypes between healthy human individuals. Generated by immunoSEQ multiplex PCR, the TCRdb table keeps only in-frame clones and is missing some. The data show about 120,000 clones, with 68% seen just once and 24% held by the top ten. Material: memory CD8+ T cells sorted from blood. The sample's subset: CD45RO+ cells pooled with CCR7-negative TemRA cells. The receptors were gathered from a woman aged 25 to 39 in good health.

This rearrangement joins TRBV7-6 to TRBJ2-1; the D is unclear. Germline V gene sequence: CDR1 SGHVS, CDR2 FNYEAQ. CDR3 length: 12 residues. Trimming removed 5 bases from V and 2 bases from J, with 4 bases in between. This chain's CDR3 is CASSRTYNEQFF. The CDR3 DNA follows: TGTGCCAGCAGCCGGACCTACAATGAGCAGTTCTTC.

This chain links TRBV13 with TRBJ2-7; possible D gene TRBD1, 6 bases. This CDR3 is built from 15 residues. Germline values: CDR1 PRHDT, CDR2 FYEKMQ (reference sequence). Between the trimmed V and J ends, which lost 1 base and 3 bases, there was a span of 13 bases. In nucleotides, the CDR3 is TGTGCCAGCAGCTTAGAAGGGGAAGGGGGCTACGAGCAGTACTTC. The encoded protein is CASSLEGEGGYEQYF.

V and J are TRBV27 and TRBJ2-7; the D is unclear. The CDR3 loop spans 13 amino acids. Germline V gene sequence: CDR1 MNHEY, CDR2 SMNVEV (reference sequence). The V and J ends lost 5 bases and 3 bases respectively, with 11 bases between them. The CDR3 sequence: CASSPLDNYEQYF. Written as DNA, the CDR3 is TGTGCCAGCAGTCCCCTCGACAACTACGAGCAGTACTTC.

V gene TRBV28 combines with J gene TRBJ2-3, with 8 bases fitting TRBD2. The V gene end was trimmed by 6 bases and the J gene end by 0 bases; junction bases not matched to a gene: 11. Looked up from germline, CDR1 is MDHEN and CDR2 is SYDVKM. The CDR3 is made up of 17 amino acids. In DNA, the CDR3 is TGTGCCAGCAGCAAAATCGGGGGGGGAACTAGCACAGATACGCAGTATTTT. It specifies CASSKIGGGTSTDTQYF.

This chain connects TRBV18 to TRBJ1-2; D is perhaps TRBD1 (6 bases). Per the germline V gene, CDR1 is KGHSH and CDR2 is LQKENI. The CDR3 consists of 13 residues. V lost 4 bases to trimming and J lost 5 bases, with 11 bases between them. The CDR3 loop reads CASSLQGRYGYTF. As DNA, the CDR3 is TGTGCCAGCTCACTACAGGGACGGTATGGCTACACCTTC.

This sequence joins TRBV7-3 and TRBJ2-2; no firm D call. Germline V gene lookup returns CDR1 SGHTA and CDR2 FQGTGA. The CDR3 sequence is 12 residues long. Trimming removed 2 bases from V and 6 bases from J, with 4 bases in between. CDR3: CASSLWAGELFF. DNA of the CDR3: TGTGCCAGCAGCTTATGGGCCGGGGAGCTGTTTTTT.

This clone was seen at least ten times. V usage is TRBV28 and J usage is TRBJ2-5; 8 bases align to TRBD2. The V gene's germline CDR1 is MDHEN and CDR2 SYDVKM. V was pared by 3 bases and J by 9 bases, with 9 bases of the junction left unmatched. The CDR3 sequence is 14 residues long. CDR3 bases: TGTGCCAGCAGTTTGACTAGCGAGGCGAGCTCCCAGTACTTC. Its protein product is CASSLTSEASSQYF.

This clone was observed a handful of times. The rearrangement uses TRBV4-2 and TRBJ2-7, with a weak D call TRBD2 (6 bases). Trimming left V 0 bases short and J 0 bases short, with 12 bases between. Germline values: CDR1 LGHNA, CDR2 YNFKEQ. This CDR3 has 16 amino acids. CDR3 amino acids: CASSQEVGDSSYEQYF. The CDR3 bases are TGTGCCAGCAGCCAAGAGGTTGGGGACTCCTCCTACGAGCAGTACTTC.

The chain employs TRBV6-1 and TRBJ2-7; D call uncertain. Trimming shortened V by 6 bases and J by 0 bases, and 15 bases separated the two germline ends. This CDR3 is 15 amino acids long. The germline V gene encodes CDR1 MNHNS and CDR2 SASEGT. The DNA of the CDR3 is TGTGCCAGCAGCCTCGGTCAGTCAGACTCCTACGAGCAGTACTTC. It translates to CASSLGQSDSYEQYF.

This clone was seen at least ten times. The chain recombines TRBV10-3 with TRBJ1-2; 8 positions agree with TRBD1. V shed 4 bases, J shed 1 base, and the junction held 8 bases outside the gene matches. Germline V gives CDR1 ENHRY, CDR2 SYGVKD. There are 16 residues in the CDR3. In nucleotides, the CDR3 is TGTGCCATCAGTGGGGACAGGCAACTCAATAACTATGGCTACACCTTC. It yields the protein CAISGDRQLNNYGYTF.

This chain uses TRBV7-9 with TRBJ1-3, with D possibly being TRBD1 (6 bases). The CDR3 has 16 amino acids. Germline CDR1 is SEHNR and CDR2 is FQNEAQ (reference sequence). V lost 7 bases and J 4 bases, leaving 20 bases between the germline ends. The CDR3 DNA sequence: TGTGCCAGCATGCCGGGACACCAGATTACGGGAAACACCATATATTTT. Its protein is CASMPGHQITGNTIYF.

The chain joins TRBV5-6 to TRBJ2-7, with TRBD1 identical over 7 bases. The germline CDR1 and CDR2 sequences are SGHDT and YYEEEE. This CDR3 region has 16 residues. V shed 6 bases, J shed 3 bases, and the junction held 15 bases outside the gene matches. CDR3 bases: TGTGCCAGCACGGTAACGGGACAGCTATACCTCTACGAGCAGTACTTC. Translated: CASTVTGQLYLYEQYF.

The J gene is TRBJ2-7, the V gene TRBV29-1; 11 bases are a match to TRBD2. The CDR3 totals 18 residues. Losses at the gene ends were 1 base for V and 5 bases for J; bases not matched to a gene: 16. CDR1 and CDR2 (germline): SQVTM, ANQGSEA. The CDR3 coding sequence is TGCAGCGTTGAAGGATCCGGGGTAGCGGGAGGGCCATACCACGAGCAGTACTTC. Translation: CSVEGSGVAGGPYHEQYF.

There are a few counts of this clone. The J gene is TRBJ2-7, the V gene TRBV18, with a weak D call TRBD1 (6 bases). CDR3 length equals 14 residues. V lost 2 bases, J lost 3 bases, and 11 bases lay in between. Germline-derived CDR1 and CDR2 are KGHSH and LQKENI. CDR3 in DNA: TGTGCCAGCTCACCAGGGGGCTCAAGCTACGAGCAGTACTTC. Translated, it gives CASSPGGSSYEQYF.

The J gene is TRBJ2-7, the V gene TRBV7-9; 8 bases align to TRBD1. CDR3 length: 15 amino acids. The V gene end was trimmed by 1 base and the J gene end by 3 bases; junction bases not matched to a gene: 5. Germline CDR1 SEHNR, CDR2 FQNEAQ (reference sequence). This CDR3 reads CASSLGTGIFYEQYF. CDR3 nucleotide sequence: TGTGCCAGCAGCTTAGGGACAGGGATATTCTACGAGCAGTACTTC. Full variable domain (rest looked up from reference TRBV7-9 and TRBJ2-7): DTGVSQNPRHKITKRGQNVTFRCDPISEHNRLYWYRQTLGQGPEFLTYFQNEAQLEKSRLLSDRFSAERPKGSFSTLEIQRTEQGDSAMYLCASSLGTGIFYEQYFGPGTRLTVT.

This clone was recorded at least ten times. The chain combines TRBV5-1 with TRBJ2-7; 7 bases fit TRBD1. This CDR3 comprises 15 residues. Germline-derived CDR1 and CDR2 are SGHRS and YFSETQ. With 0 bases clipped from V and 2 bases from J, the junction kept 5 bases outside the gene matches. The CDR3, as DNA: TGCGCCAGCAGCTTGGCAGGGACAGAAGCCTACGAGCAGTACTTC. Its protein product is CASSLAGTEAYEQYF.

The chain employs TRBV7-8 and TRBJ2-5, with 8 bases matching TRBD2. CDR1 is SGHVS, CDR2 FQNEAQ, per germline. This CDR3 comprises 15 residues. V gave up 6 bases and J gave up 1 base; unmatched junction bases: 7. The CDR3 loop reads CASSTGTRSQETQYF. The CDR3 region has the DNA TGTGCCAGCAGTACCGGGACTAGAAGCCAAGAGACCCAGTACTTC.

As for this clone: Other DNA sequences from this sample encode an identical CDR3 as well. The V and J genes are TRBV9 and TRBJ2-3; D is unresolved. V was shortened by 0 bases and J by 3 bases, with 8 bases between the two germline ends. The CDR3 is 14 residues long. Germline assignment: CDR1 SGDLS and CDR2 YYNGEE. The CDR3 bases are TGTGCCAGCAGCGTAGGGGGTGTGACAGATACGCAGTATTTT. Translated: CASSVGGVTDTQYF.

Sample share makes this clone large (0.1 to 1%). The chain combines TRBV7-8 with TRBJ1-1; 7 nucleotides line up with TRBD1. The V and J ends lost 3 bases and 3 bases, in that order; junction bases with no gene match: 4. Germline CDR1 is SGHVS and CDR2 is FQNEAQ. The CDR3 extends over 14 amino acids. This chain's CDR3 is CASSLSRGDTEAFF. As DNA, the CDR3 is TGTGCCAGCAGCTTGTCCAGGGGGGACACTGAAGCTTTCTTT.

The chain joins TRBV10-1 to TRBJ2-5; D ambiguous. The CDR3 totals 12 residues. CDR1 and CDR2 from the germline V gene are WNHNN and SYGVQD (reference sequence). V lost 2 bases and J lost 7, with 8 bases in between. The CDR3 DNA follows: TGCGCCAGCAGTGAGACTGACGGGACCCAGTACTTC. Translation: CASSETDGTQYF.

This clone is a singleton in its sample. The rearrangement links TRBV7-9 to TRBJ2-3, with 7 bases matching TRBD2. V lost 1 base to trimming and J lost 3 bases; unmatched junction nucleotides: 7. This CDR3 region has 16 residues. In germline, CDR1 is SEHNR, CDR2 FQNEAQ (reference sequence). The CDR3 DNA follows: TGTGCCAGCAGCTTAGTGGCCGGAGCGGGGACAGATACGCAGTATTTT. It codes for CASSLVAGAGTDTQYF.

Notes on this clone: At one end, the junction sequence differs from germline, possibly due to a read error. The chain employs TRBV9 and TRBJ1-2, with D tentatively TRBD1 (5 bases). Germline V gene lookup returns CDR1 SGDLS and CDR2 YYNGEE. The CDR3 is made up of 12 amino acids. The CDR3 is CTSSEWGKGYTF. DNA of the CDR3: TGTACCAGCAGCGAGTGGGGGAAGGGCTACACCTTC.

In its sample, this clone was seen a few times. Other DNA sequences in this specimen translate into the identical CDR3. The J gene is TRBJ2-1, the V gene TRBV11-2; TRBD1 aligns across 7 bases. The CDR3 length is 14 residues. Germline assignment: CDR1 SGHAT and CDR2 FQNNGV. J gave up 5 bases and V 1 base, and 2 bases lay outside the gene matches. The CDR3 here is CASSLGTGDNEQFF. The CDR3 DNA reads TGTGCCAGCAGCTTAGGGACAGGCGACAATGAGCAGTTCTTC.

The V gene is TRBV7-7, the J gene TRBJ2-1; 14 positions agree with TRBD2. V lost 5 bases and J lost 8; bases outside the gene matches: 5. CDR1 and CDR2 from the germline V gene are SSHAT and FNYEAQ (reference sequence). The CDR3 is 15 amino acids. Here the CDR3 reads CASSETSGGVDEQFF. CDR3 DNA sequence: TGTGCCAGCAGCGAGACTAGCGGGGGGGTCGATGAGCAGTTCTTC.

This chain uses TRBV19 with TRBJ1-4, with 8 bases aligning to TRBD1. With 6 bases clipped from V and 7 bases from J, the junction kept 7 bases outside the gene matches. The length of the CDR3 is 14 residues. Germline V CDR1 and CDR2: LNHDA, SQIVND (reference sequence). The CDR3 is CASRADRGSEKLFF. CDR3 sequence (DNA): TGTGCCAGTAGAGCCGACAGGGGAAGTGAAAAACTGTTTTTT.